These T cell receptor beta chains were read from a single sample in a study of T cell responses to AZD1222 COVID-19 vaccine. Assay: immunoSEQ multiplex PCR; the TCRdb copy retains only in-frame clones and omits some. The sample lists roughly 120,000 clones, around 85% occurring once. The sequences come from peripheral blood, collected on day 0 of AZD1222 vaccination. These receptors came from an adult in good health. The CDR3 runs from the conserved cysteine through the conserved F or W. Each record gives: J gene, clone size, D gene, V gene, CDR3 DNA, CDR3 protein. The D gene is left open where the match is weak. Clone size, where shown, is once, few, many, or a class for clones that have expanded.

j_gene: TRBJ1-2; abundance: .; d_gene: .; v_gene: TRBV20-1; CDR3nt: TGCAGTGCTAGTGAAGCTGGCTACACCTTC; CDR3aa: CSASEAGYTF
j_gene: TRBJ1-2; abundance: .; d_gene: .; v_gene: TRBV3-1/TRBV3-2; CDR3nt: TGTGCCAGCAGCCAGGGAAGGGGCTACACCTTC; CDR3aa: CASSQGRGYTF
j_gene: TRBJ1-1; abundance: .; d_gene: .; v_gene: TRBV18; CDR3nt: TGTGCCAGCTCACTTGACAGTAGCACTGAAGCTTTCTTT; CDR3aa: CASSLDSSTEAFF
j_gene: TRBJ2-1; abundance: .; d_gene: .; v_gene: TRBV27; CDR3nt: TGTGCCAGCACCGACAGTGTCCTACCTTACAATGAGCAGTTCTTC; CDR3aa: CASTDSVLPYNEQFF
j_gene: TRBJ1-1; abundance: .; d_gene: .; v_gene: TRBV6-5; CDR3nt: TGTGCCAGCAGTTATCCGGCGGGAGTCACTGAAGCTTTCTTT; CDR3aa: CASSYPAGVTEAFF
j_gene: TRBJ1-5; abundance: .; d_gene: TRBD1; v_gene: TRBV5-1; CDR3nt: TGCGCCAGCAGCTTGGAAAGTCGGGACAGGGGACGGCCCCAGCATTTT; CDR3aa: CASSLESRDRGRPQHF
j_gene: TRBJ2-2; abundance: .; d_gene: .; v_gene: TRBV19; CDR3nt: TGTGCCAGTAGTCCCCGGGACACCTACACCGGGGAGCTGTTTTTT; CDR3aa: CASSPRDTYTGELFF
j_gene: TRBJ1-4; abundance: .; d_gene: TRBD1; v_gene: TRBV28; CDR3nt: TGTGCCAGCAGGTACGCCGGGACAGGTCCAACTAATGAAAAACTGTTTTTT; CDR3aa: CASRYAGTGPTNEKLFF
j_gene: TRBJ1-6; abundance: few; d_gene: .; v_gene: TRBV6-5; CDR3nt: TGTGCCAGCAGTTACTCCCTGACAGGTTCACCCCTCCACTTT; CDR3aa: CASSYSLTGSPLHF
j_gene: TRBJ1-5; abundance: .; d_gene: .; v_gene: TRBV2; CDR3nt: TGTGCCAGCAGTGTCTTAGGGGTCAATCAGCCCCAGCATTTT; CDR3aa: CASSVLGVNQPQHF
j_gene: TRBJ1-2; abundance: .; d_gene: .; v_gene: TRBV9; CDR3nt: TGTGCCAGCAGCCAAGGGACCGACTTTGCCTATGGCTACACCTTC; CDR3aa: CASSQGTDFAYGYTF
j_gene: TRBJ1-3; abundance: .; d_gene: .; v_gene: TRBV29-1; CDR3nt: TGCAGCGCCATACGGAGTAGCTCTGGAAACACCATATATTTT; CDR3aa: CSAIRSSSGNTIYF
j_gene: TRBJ1-1; abundance: .; d_gene: TRBD1; v_gene: TRBV7-9; CDR3nt: TGTGCCAGCAGCTCTAAGGGGGCCCTCACTGAAGCTTTCTTT; CDR3aa: CASSSKGALTEAFF
j_gene: TRBJ2-3; abundance: .; d_gene: .; v_gene: TRBV11-3; CDR3nt: TGTGCCAGCGTAGGGTTTTCCGATACGCAGTATTTT; CDR3aa: CASVGFSDTQYF
j_gene: TRBJ1-2; abundance: .; d_gene: .; v_gene: TRBV6-1; CDR3nt: TGTGCCAGCAGTGGCCGAGGGGGTCTTCGGGAGGATGGCTACACCTTC; CDR3aa: CASSGRGGLREDGYTF
j_gene: TRBJ2-3; abundance: .; d_gene: .; v_gene: TRBV7-2; CDR3nt: TGTGCCAGCAGCTTAGAGGGGGGCACAGATACGCAGTATTTT; CDR3aa: CASSLEGGTDTQYF
j_gene: TRBJ2-5; abundance: .; d_gene: TRBD2; v_gene: TRBV11-2; CDR3nt: TGTGCTAGCGGGGGGACCCAGTACTTC; CDR3aa: CASGGTQYF
j_gene: TRBJ2-3; abundance: .; d_gene: .; v_gene: TRBV3-1/TRBV3-2; CDR3nt: TGTGCCAGCAGCCCCCGGACAGCCACAGATACGCAGTATTTT; CDR3aa: CASSPRTATDTQYF
j_gene: TRBJ1-5; abundance: .; d_gene: .; v_gene: TRBV10-3; CDR3nt: TGTGCCTCAGGAGGGGAGGGCAATCAGCCCCAGCATTTT; CDR3aa: CASGGEGNQPQHF
j_gene: TRBJ1-1; abundance: .; d_gene: .; v_gene: TRBV3-1/TRBV3-2; CDR3nt: TGTGCCAGCAGCCAAGAGGGTAGCCTTGAAGCTTTCTTT; CDR3aa: CASSQEGSLEAFF
j_gene: TRBJ2-7; abundance: few; d_gene: TRBD2; v_gene: TRBV19; CDR3nt: TGTGCCAGTAGCCCCCGATCGGGACTAGCCTACGAGCAGTACTTC; CDR3aa: CASSPRSGLAYEQYF
j_gene: TRBJ1-3; abundance: .; d_gene: .; v_gene: TRBV5-1; CDR3nt: TGCGCCAGCAGCTTGGGACGGACCTCTGGAAACACCATATATTTT; CDR3aa: CASSLGRTSGNTIYF
j_gene: TRBJ2-3; abundance: .; d_gene: TRBD2; v_gene: TRBV5-5; CDR3nt: TGTGCCAGTACCGCGGGGGGCTGGACAGATACGCAGTATTTT; CDR3aa: CASTAGGWTDTQYF
j_gene: TRBJ1-6; abundance: .; d_gene: .; v_gene: TRBV28; CDR3nt: TGTGCCAGCAGAGACGGGATTTCCTATAATTCACCCCTCCACTTT; CDR3aa: CASRDGISYNSPLHF
j_gene: TRBJ1-1; abundance: .; d_gene: .; v_gene: TRBV4-2; CDR3nt: TGTGCCAGCAGCCCCCAAGATGGTTTCTCTGTCGGCCGAGGGAACACTGAAGCTTTCTTT; CDR3aa: CASSPQDGFSVGRGNTEAFF
j_gene: TRBJ2-7; abundance: .; d_gene: TRBD2; v_gene: TRBV7-2; CDR3nt: TGTGCCAGCAGCCGCCGGAGACCACTAGCGGGGGTCGTCGACGAGCAGTACTTC; CDR3aa: CASSRRRPLAGVVDEQYF
j_gene: TRBJ2-2; abundance: .; d_gene: .; v_gene: TRBV29-1; CDR3nt: TGCAGCGTTATAGTAGGGGGGAGTAGATCCGGGGAGCTGTTTTTT; CDR3aa: CSVIVGGSRSGELFF
j_gene: TRBJ2-1; abundance: .; d_gene: .; v_gene: TRBV5-4; CDR3nt: TGTGCCAGCAGCTTAGTCGCAAATTCCTACAATGAGCAGTTCTTC; CDR3aa: CASSLVANSYNEQFF
j_gene: TRBJ2-5; abundance: .; d_gene: .; v_gene: TRBV20-1; CDR3nt: TGCAGTGCTACTGGGGAGACCCAGTACTTC; CDR3aa: CSATGETQYF
j_gene: TRBJ1-2; abundance: .; d_gene: .; v_gene: TRBV14; CDR3nt: TGTGCCAGCAGCCAAGAAGTATCGGGACGCAGAGGCTACACCTTC; CDR3aa: CASSQEVSGRRGYTF
j_gene: TRBJ2-3; abundance: .; d_gene: .; v_gene: TRBV27; CDR3nt: TGTGCCAGCAGTTTGGGGGGCAGCCTCCCACCTACGCAGTATTTT; CDR3aa: CASSLGGSLPPTQYF
j_gene: TRBJ2-3; abundance: .; d_gene: TRBD1; v_gene: TRBV27; CDR3nt: TGTGCCAGCAGTCCATCGACAGGGTCGGATACGCAGTATTTT; CDR3aa: CASSPSTGSDTQYF
j_gene: TRBJ1-2; abundance: .; d_gene: .; v_gene: TRBV19; CDR3nt: TGTGCCAGTAGTATAGATCTCGGAGTCTCCGGCTACACCTTC; CDR3aa: CASSIDLGVSGYTF
j_gene: TRBJ1-5; abundance: .; d_gene: .; v_gene: TRBV7-2; CDR3nt: TGTGCCAGCAGCTTAGTAGAGGGCCCTACCCAGCATTTT; CDR3aa: CASSLVEGPTQHF
j_gene: TRBJ1-1; abundance: few; d_gene: TRBD1; v_gene: TRBV28; CDR3nt: TGTGCCAGCAGTTTCCTTCCCGGGACAGGGTCCACTGAAGCTTTCTTT; CDR3aa: CASSFLPGTGSTEAFF
j_gene: TRBJ2-2; abundance: .; d_gene: .; v_gene: TRBV3-1/TRBV3-2; CDR3nt: TGTGCCAGCAGCCAGGGTCAGACAGGAGGGAACGGGGAGCTGTTTTTT; CDR3aa: CASSQGQTGGNGELFF
j_gene: TRBJ2-2; abundance: few; d_gene: .; v_gene: TRBV14; CDR3nt: TGTGCCAGCAGCTCCCGTCGGGGGAACACCGGGGAGCTGTTTTTT; CDR3aa: CASSSRRGNTGELFF
j_gene: TRBJ2-7; abundance: .; d_gene: TRBD1; v_gene: TRBV28; CDR3nt: TGTGCCAGCAGCTCACCCGAGTCTCAGGGGGCGTACGAGCAGTACTTC; CDR3aa: CASSSPESQGAYEQYF
j_gene: TRBJ2-2; abundance: once; d_gene: .; v_gene: TRBV7-2; CDR3nt: TGTGCCAGCTTGGCCCAAAGATTGAACACCGGGGAGCTGTTTTTT; CDR3aa: CASLAQRLNTGELFF
j_gene: TRBJ1-1; abundance: once; d_gene: .; v_gene: TRBV18; CDR3nt: TGTGCCAGCCTACGCAGGGAGTTCGGCCTGGACACTGAAGCTTTCTTT; CDR3aa: CASLRREFGLDTEAFF
j_gene: TRBJ2-1; abundance: .; d_gene: .; v_gene: TRBV27; CDR3nt: TGTGCCAGCAGTTCGCCCCGGGCCTCCCTCGCTTACAATGAGCAGTTCTTC; CDR3aa: CASSSPRASLAYNEQFF
j_gene: TRBJ1-1; abundance: few; d_gene: .; v_gene: TRBV7-2; CDR3nt: TGTGCCAGCAGCTTAGAAGGGGTAGGAAAAGCTTTCTTT; CDR3aa: CASSLEGVGKAFF
j_gene: TRBJ2-5; abundance: once; d_gene: TRBD1; v_gene: TRBV10-3; CDR3nt: TGTGCCATCAGGGGGACAGGGGGCTTTGAGACCCAGTACTTC; CDR3aa: CAIRGTGGFETQYF
j_gene: TRBJ2-1; abundance: .; d_gene: TRBD2; v_gene: TRBV7-2; CDR3nt: TGTGCCAGCAGCCTCATAGCGGGGGGATACAATGAGCAGTTCTTC; CDR3aa: CASSLIAGGYNEQFF